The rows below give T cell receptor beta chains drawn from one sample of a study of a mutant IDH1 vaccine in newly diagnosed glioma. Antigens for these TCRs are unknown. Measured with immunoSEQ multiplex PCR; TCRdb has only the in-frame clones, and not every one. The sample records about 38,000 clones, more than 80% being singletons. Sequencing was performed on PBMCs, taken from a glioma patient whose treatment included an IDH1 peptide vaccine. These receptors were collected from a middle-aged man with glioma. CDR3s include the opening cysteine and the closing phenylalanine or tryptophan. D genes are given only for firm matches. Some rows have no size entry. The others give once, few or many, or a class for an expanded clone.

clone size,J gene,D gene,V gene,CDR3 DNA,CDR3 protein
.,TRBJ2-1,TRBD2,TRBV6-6,TGTGCCAGCAGTTTAATAGCGGGAGCTCACAATGAGCAGTTCTTC,CASSLIAGAHNEQFF
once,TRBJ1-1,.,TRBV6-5,TGTGCCAGCACCCCTGAGAGGGACGCTGAAGCTTTCTTT,CASTPERDAEAFF
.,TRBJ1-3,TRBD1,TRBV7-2,TGTGCCAGCAGCCCTGGGCCTTCCTATCCCAGGGGGTTGACCATATATTTT,CASSPGPSYPRGLTIYF
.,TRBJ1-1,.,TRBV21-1,TGTGCCAGCTCCTACGACCAAAACACTGAAGCTTTCTTT,CASSYDQNTEAFF
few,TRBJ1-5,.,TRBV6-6,TGTGCCAGCAGTTTGCCGGGGGTCAGTCAGCCCCAGCATTTT,CASSLPGVSQPQHF
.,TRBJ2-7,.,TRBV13,TGTGCCAGCAGCCCCACAGACAGGCAGGACGAGCAGTACTTC,CASSPTDRQDEQYF
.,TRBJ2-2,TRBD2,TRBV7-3,TGTGCCAGCAGCCAAACGGGACTAGCGGGAGCCACCGGGGAGCTGTTTTTT,CASSQTGLAGATGELFF
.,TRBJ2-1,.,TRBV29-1,TGCAGCGTTGTGGGGGAGATGGGCACAGCGGCCTACAATGAGCAGTTCTTC,CSVVGEMGTAAYNEQFF
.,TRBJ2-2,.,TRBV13,TGTGCCAGCAGCCCTTGGTCTTCTCCGGGCACCGGGGAGCTGTTTTTT,CASSPWSSPGTGELFF
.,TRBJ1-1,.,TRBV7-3,TGTGCCAGCAGCCCCGGAGGGGCACTAACTGAAGCTTTCTTT,CASSPGGALTEAFF
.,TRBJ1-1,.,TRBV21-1,TGTGCCAGCAGCAAAGATGGGCCTGAAGCTTTCTTT,CASSKDGPEAFF
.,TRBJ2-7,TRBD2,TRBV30,TGTGCCTGGAGTGCCGGGGGGGCCCTCTACGAGCAGTACTTC,CAWSAGGALYEQYF
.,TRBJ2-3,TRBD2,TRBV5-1,TGCGCCAGCAGCTTTAGTAGCGGGGGGAGGTCAGATACGCAGTATTTT,CASSFSSGGRSDTQYF
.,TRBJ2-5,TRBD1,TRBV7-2,TGTGCCTGCGGACAGGGCGGAGAGACCCAGTACTTC,CACGQGGETQYF
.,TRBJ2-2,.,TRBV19,TGTGCCAGTAGTCCCCACGGTGCCGGGGGTAGTGGCACCGGGGAGCTGTTTTTT,CASSPHGAGGSGTGELFF
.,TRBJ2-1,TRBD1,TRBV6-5,TGTGCCAGCAGTTACGACAGGGACAGGTACAATGAGCAGTTCTTC,CASSYDRDRYNEQFF
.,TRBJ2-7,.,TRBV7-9,TGTGCCAGCAGCTCGATCACGTCCCCCATAGAGCAGTACTTC,CASSSITSPIEQYF
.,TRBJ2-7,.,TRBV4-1,TGCGCCAGCAGCCAAGAAGGGTGGTTAGGAAGAAACCACCACGAGCAGTACTTC,CASSQEGWLGRNHHEQYF
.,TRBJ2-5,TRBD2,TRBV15,TGTGCCACCAGCAGAGGATTCGCGGGAGAAGAGACCCAGTACTTC,CATSRGFAGEETQYF
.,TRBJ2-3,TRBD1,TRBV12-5,TGTGCTAGTGGTTTGGACCCCTCAGGGGGCTATGGCACAGATACGCAGTATTTT,CASGLDPSGGYGTDTQYF
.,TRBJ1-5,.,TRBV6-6,TGTGCCAGCAGACAGGACAGTGGCAATCAGCCCCAGCATTTT,CASRQDSGNQPQHF
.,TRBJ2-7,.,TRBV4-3,TGCGCCAGCAGCCAAGTCTTAGGTAACGAGCAGTACTTC,CASSQVLGNEQYF